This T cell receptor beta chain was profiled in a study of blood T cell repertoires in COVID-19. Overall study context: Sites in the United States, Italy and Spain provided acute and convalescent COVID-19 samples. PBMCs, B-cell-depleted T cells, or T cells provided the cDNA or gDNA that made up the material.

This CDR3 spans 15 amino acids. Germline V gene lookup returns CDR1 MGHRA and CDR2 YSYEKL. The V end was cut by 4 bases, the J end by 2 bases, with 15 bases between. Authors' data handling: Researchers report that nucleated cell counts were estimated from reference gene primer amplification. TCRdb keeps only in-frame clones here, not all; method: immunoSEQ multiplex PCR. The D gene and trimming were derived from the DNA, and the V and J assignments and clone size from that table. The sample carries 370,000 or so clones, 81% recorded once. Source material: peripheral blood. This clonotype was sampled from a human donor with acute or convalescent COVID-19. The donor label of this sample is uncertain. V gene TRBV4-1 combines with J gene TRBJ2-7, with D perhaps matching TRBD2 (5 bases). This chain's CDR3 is CASSPTPGSAYEQYF. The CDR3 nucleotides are TGCGCCAGCAGCCCTACCCCGGGTAGCGCCTACGAGCAGTACTTC.